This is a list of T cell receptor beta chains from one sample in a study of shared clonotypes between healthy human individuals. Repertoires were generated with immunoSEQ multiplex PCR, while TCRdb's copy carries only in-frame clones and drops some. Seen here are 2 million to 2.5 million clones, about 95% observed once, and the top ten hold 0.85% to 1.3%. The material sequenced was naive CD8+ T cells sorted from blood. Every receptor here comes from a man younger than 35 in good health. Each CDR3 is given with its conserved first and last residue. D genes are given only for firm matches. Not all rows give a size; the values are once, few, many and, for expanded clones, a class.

CDR3aa: CASSPPGSLTDTGELFF
CDR3nt: TGTGCCAGCAGTCCCCCGGGATCCTTAACTGACACCGGGGAGCTGTTTTTT
v_gene: TRBV28
d_gene: NA
abundance: once
j_gene: TRBJ2-2

CDR3aa: CASSLSFDEQYF
CDR3nt: TGTGCCAGCAGCTTGAGTTTCGACGAGCAGTACTTC
v_gene: TRBV5-6
d_gene: NA
abundance: NA
j_gene: TRBJ2-7

CDR3aa: CASSFGGIGYGYTF
CDR3nt: TGTGCCAGCAGCTTCGGCGGAATAGGCTATGGCTACACCTTC
v_gene: TRBV5-8
d_gene: NA
abundance: NA
j_gene: TRBJ1-2

CDR3aa: CASSPDNPTNEQFF
CDR3nt: TGTGCCAGCAGCCCTGACAACCCTACCAATGAGCAGTTCTTC
v_gene: TRBV7-9
d_gene: NA
abundance: NA
j_gene: TRBJ2-1

CDR3aa: CASSFSGGPEAFF
CDR3nt: TGCGCCAGCAGCTTTTCAGGGGGCCCTGAAGCTTTCTTT
v_gene: TRBV5-1
d_gene: TRBD1
abundance: NA
j_gene: TRBJ1-1

CDR3aa: CASSPGGNQPQHF
CDR3nt: TGCGCCAGCAGCCCAGGAGGCAATCAGCCCCAGCATTTT
v_gene: TRBV4-1
d_gene: NA
abundance: NA
j_gene: TRBJ1-5

CDR3aa: CASNYPGETQYF
CDR3nt: TGTGCCAGCAATTATCCCGGGGAGACCCAGTACTTC
v_gene: TRBV13
d_gene: NA
abundance: NA
j_gene: TRBJ2-5

CDR3aa: CASGATGGVGNEQFF
CDR3nt: TGTGCCAGCGGGGCTACAGGGGGCGTTGGAAATGAGCAGTTCTTC
v_gene: TRBV27
d_gene: TRBD1
abundance: NA
j_gene: TRBJ2-1

CDR3aa: CASSLGRVSSYEQYF
CDR3nt: TGTGCCAGCAGCTTAGGCCGGGTGAGCTCCTACGAGCAGTACTTC
v_gene: TRBV11-2
d_gene: NA
abundance: NA
j_gene: TRBJ2-7

CDR3aa: CASSVGDRLLQETQYF
CDR3nt: TGTGCCAGCAGCGTAGGAGACAGGTTGCTCCAAGAGACCCAGTACTTC
v_gene: TRBV9
d_gene: NA
abundance: NA
j_gene: TRBJ2-5

CDR3aa: CASSLSTGGVFNYGYTF
CDR3nt: TGTGCCAGCAGTTTATCGACAGGGGGTGTTTTCAACTATGGCTACACCTTC
v_gene: TRBV27
d_gene: TRBD1
abundance: NA
j_gene: TRBJ1-2

CDR3aa: CASSEIYGTELHHEQYF
CDR3nt: TGTGCCAGCAGTGAAATTTACGGGACGGAGCTTCACCACGAGCAGTACTTC
v_gene: TRBV6-1
d_gene: NA
abundance: NA
j_gene: TRBJ2-7

CDR3aa: CASSEGTGYYEQYF
CDR3nt: TGTGCCAGCAGTGAAGGGACAGGATACTACGAGCAGTACTTC
v_gene: TRBV6-1
d_gene: TRBD1
abundance: few
j_gene: TRBJ2-7

CDR3aa: CASSLRRGDTEAFF
CDR3nt: TGCGCCAGCAGCTTGCGTCGAGGGGACACTGAAGCTTTCTTT
v_gene: TRBV5-1
d_gene: NA
abundance: NA
j_gene: TRBJ1-1

CDR3aa: CAISEREGPTGELFF
CDR3nt: TGTGCCATCAGTGAGCGGGAGGGCCCCACCGGGGAGCTGTTTTTT
v_gene: TRBV10-3
d_gene: TRBD2
abundance: NA
j_gene: TRBJ2-2

CDR3aa: CASSLVIAVGGHNEQFF
CDR3nt: TGTGCCAGCAGCTTAGTTATAGCGGTAGGTGGCCACAATGAGCAGTTCTTC
v_gene: TRBV7-9
d_gene: NA
abundance: NA
j_gene: TRBJ2-1

CDR3aa: CAWEGLAGTTDTQYF
CDR3nt: TGTGCCTGGGAAGGACTAGCGGGGACCACAGATACGCAGTATTTT
v_gene: TRBV30
d_gene: TRBD2
abundance: NA
j_gene: TRBJ2-3

CDR3aa: CASMGNRNRDLRKETQYF
CDR3nt: TGTGCCAGCATGGGGAACAGGAACCGGGATTTACGGAAAGAGACCCAGTACTTC
v_gene: TRBV2
d_gene: NA
abundance: NA
j_gene: TRBJ2-5

CDR3aa: CASSLINSPLHF
CDR3nt: TGTGCCAGCAGTTTGATAAATTCACCCCTCCACTTT
v_gene: TRBV27
d_gene: NA
abundance: NA
j_gene: TRBJ1-6

CDR3aa: CASSPGLAGSMVGQETQYF
CDR3nt: TGTGCCAGCAGCCCGGGACTAGCGGGTTCTATGGTGGGGCAAGAGACCCAGTACTTC
v_gene: TRBV7-8
d_gene: TRBD2
abundance: NA
j_gene: TRBJ2-5

CDR3aa: CAWSWTGGSEQYF
CDR3nt: TGTGCCTGGAGTTGGACAGGGGGAAGCGAGCAGTACTTC
v_gene: TRBV30
d_gene: TRBD1
abundance: NA
j_gene: TRBJ2-7

CDR3aa: CASITSGGTETQYF
CDR3nt: TGTGCCAGCATCACCAGCGGGGGGACAGAGACCCAGTACTTC
v_gene: TRBV7-9
d_gene: TRBD2
abundance: NA
j_gene: TRBJ2-5

CDR3aa: CASTWGPNTEAFF
CDR3nt: TGTGCCAGTACCTGGGGACCGAACACTGAAGCTTTCTTT
v_gene: TRBV19
d_gene: NA
abundance: NA
j_gene: TRBJ1-1

CDR3aa: CASNPTSASTDTQYF
CDR3nt: TGTGCCAGCAATCCGACTAGCGCCAGCACAGATACGCAGTATTTT
v_gene: TRBV6-5
d_gene: TRBD2
abundance: NA
j_gene: TRBJ2-3

CDR3aa: CASSDTGQGGNQPQHF
CDR3nt: TGTGCCAGCAGTGATACCGGACAGGGGGGGAATCAGCCCCAGCATTTT
v_gene: TRBV2
d_gene: TRBD1
abundance: once
j_gene: TRBJ1-5

CDR3aa: CATSRDLASGPIFYGYTF
CDR3nt: TGTGCCACCAGCAGAGATCTCGCTTCGGGACCCATCTTCTATGGCTACACCTTC
v_gene: TRBV15
d_gene: NA
abundance: NA
j_gene: TRBJ1-2

CDR3aa: CASTEGFDQPQHF
CDR3nt: TGTGCCAGCACGGAGGGGTTCGATCAGCCCCAGCATTTT
v_gene: TRBV6-1
d_gene: NA
abundance: NA
j_gene: TRBJ1-5

CDR3aa: CASSLGQASQPQHF
CDR3nt: TGTGCCAGCAGCTTAGGACAGGCCAGTCAGCCCCAGCATTTT
v_gene: TRBV7-9
d_gene: NA
abundance: NA
j_gene: TRBJ1-5

CDR3aa: CASSVDGTGSDTQYF
CDR3nt: TGTGCCAGCAGCGTAGATGGGACAGGTTCCGATACGCAGTATTTT
v_gene: TRBV9
d_gene: TRBD1
abundance: NA
j_gene: TRBJ2-3

CDR3aa: CASSYSSLAAGELFF
CDR3nt: TGTGCCAGCAGTTACTCTTCGCTGGCGGCCGGGGAGCTGTTTTTT
v_gene: TRBV6-5
d_gene: NA
abundance: NA
j_gene: TRBJ2-2

CDR3aa: CASSYGGPTYEQYF
CDR3nt: TGTGCCAGCAGTTATGGCGGGCCTACCTACGAGCAGTACTTC
v_gene: TRBV6-5
d_gene: NA
abundance: NA
j_gene: TRBJ2-7

CDR3aa: CASSLKGPYEQYF
CDR3nt: TGTGCCAGCAGTTTAAAGGGACCCTACGAGCAGTACTTC
v_gene: TRBV28
d_gene: NA
abundance: once
j_gene: TRBJ2-7

CDR3aa: CASSSSPVSYNEQFF
CDR3nt: TGTGCCAGCAGCTCTAGTCCCGTGAGCTACAATGAGCAGTTCTTC
v_gene: TRBV7-9
d_gene: NA
abundance: once
j_gene: TRBJ2-1

CDR3aa: CASSWGTVSYEQYF
CDR3nt: TGTGCCAGCAGCTGGGGGACGGTTTCCTACGAGCAGTACTTC
v_gene: TRBV5-6
d_gene: NA
abundance: NA
j_gene: TRBJ2-7

CDR3aa: CASSLSSNTGELFF
CDR3nt: TGTGCCAGCAGCTTATCTTCTAACACCGGGGAGCTGTTTTTT
v_gene: TRBV7-9
d_gene: NA
abundance: NA
j_gene: TRBJ2-2

CDR3aa: CASSLWGGYEKLFF
CDR3nt: TGTGCCAGCAGCTTATGGGGTGGTTATGAAAAACTGTTTTTT
v_gene: TRBV5-6
d_gene: NA
abundance: NA
j_gene: TRBJ1-4

CDR3aa: CASSYVHSGNQPQHF
CDR3nt: TGTGCCAGCAGTTACGTCCATTCCGGCAATCAGCCCCAGCATTTT
v_gene: TRBV6-6
d_gene: NA
abundance: NA
j_gene: TRBJ1-5

CDR3aa: CAWSVDRGLGTEAFF
CDR3nt: TGTGCCTGGAGTGTAGACAGGGGGCTGGGCACTGAAGCTTTCTTT
v_gene: TRBV30
d_gene: TRBD1
abundance: NA
j_gene: TRBJ1-1

CDR3aa: CASSWTVQQETQYF
CDR3nt: TGTGCCAGCAGTTGGACGGTACAGCAAGAGACCCAGTACTTC
v_gene: TRBV6-6
d_gene: NA
abundance: once
j_gene: TRBJ2-5

CDR3aa: CASSPLGGIEQFF
CDR3nt: TGTGCCAGCAGCCCTCTCGGGGGCATTGAGCAGTTCTTC
v_gene: TRBV4-2
d_gene: NA
abundance: NA
j_gene: TRBJ2-1

CDR3aa: CASSLSAGYEQYF
CDR3nt: TGTGCCAGCAGTTTATCGGCAGGGTACGAGCAGTACTTC
v_gene: TRBV27
d_gene: NA
abundance: NA
j_gene: TRBJ2-7

CDR3aa: CASSQKTSGSYNEQFF
CDR3nt: TGCGCCAGCAGCCAAAAGACTAGCGGCTCCTACAATGAGCAGTTCTTC
v_gene: TRBV4-1
d_gene: TRBD2
abundance: NA
j_gene: TRBJ2-1

CDR3aa: CARNRGAPSTDTQYF
CDR3nt: TGTGCCAGAAATAGGGGAGCGCCTAGCACAGATACGCAGTATTTT
v_gene: TRBV21-1
d_gene: NA
abundance: NA
j_gene: TRBJ2-3

CDR3aa: CASSSGLASTDTQYF
CDR3nt: TGCGCCAGCAGCTCTGGACTAGCGAGCACAGATACGCAGTATTTT
v_gene: TRBV5-1
d_gene: TRBD2
abundance: NA
j_gene: TRBJ2-3

CDR3aa: CASSADPGQGLSYEQYF
CDR3nt: TGTGCCAGCAGTGCTGATCCGGGACAGGGTTTATCCTACGAGCAGTACTTC
v_gene: TRBV5-4
d_gene: TRBD1
abundance: NA
j_gene: TRBJ2-7

CDR3aa: CASSDSQASSYEQYF
CDR3nt: TGCGCCAGCAGTGATAGCCAGGCGAGCTCCTACGAGCAGTACTTC
v_gene: TRBV10-2
d_gene: NA
abundance: NA
j_gene: TRBJ2-7

CDR3aa: CASSQVVTDYQPQHF
CDR3nt: TGCGCCAGCAGCCAAGTGGTCACCGATTATCAGCCCCAGCATTTT
v_gene: TRBV4-1
d_gene: NA
abundance: few
j_gene: TRBJ1-5

CDR3aa: CASSLTRVGGYTF
CDR3nt: TGTGCCAGCAGCCTGACTAGGGTGGGTGGCTACACCTTC
v_gene: TRBV27
d_gene: NA
abundance: NA
j_gene: TRBJ1-2

CDR3aa: CASSAITSGVSYEQYF
CDR3nt: TGTGCCAGCAGCGCCATCACTAGCGGGGTCTCCTACGAGCAGTACTTC
v_gene: TRBV5-6
d_gene: TRBD2
abundance: NA
j_gene: TRBJ2-7

CDR3aa: CASTRYGLLTGELFF
CDR3nt: TGTGCCAGTACTCGATACGGACTACTCACCGGGGAGCTGTTTTTT
v_gene: TRBV19
d_gene: NA
abundance: NA
j_gene: TRBJ2-2

CDR3aa: CASSSPDREGSPLHF
CDR3nt: TGTGCCAGCAGCTCCCCGGACAGGGAGGGTTCACCCCTCCACTTT
v_gene: TRBV5-4
d_gene: TRBD1
abundance: few
j_gene: TRBJ1-6

CDR3aa: CASKKGANEKLFF
CDR3nt: TGTGCCAGTAAAAAAGGGGCTAATGAAAAACTGTTTTTT
v_gene: TRBV7-9
d_gene: NA
abundance: NA
j_gene: TRBJ1-4

CDR3aa: CASSGEGSYNSPLHF
CDR3nt: TGTGCCAGCAGTGGGGAGGGCTCCTATAATTCACCCCTCCACTTT
v_gene: TRBV2
d_gene: NA
abundance: few
j_gene: TRBJ1-6

CDR3aa: CASSLRHRDYEQYF
CDR3nt: TGTGCCAGCAGCTTACGGCACAGGGATTACGAGCAGTACTTC
v_gene: TRBV7-3
d_gene: NA
abundance: NA
j_gene: TRBJ2-7

CDR3aa: CASSSDRGDYTDTQYF
CDR3nt: TGTGCCAGCAGCTCCGATCGGGGTGATTACACAGATACGCAGTATTTT
v_gene: TRBV6-9
d_gene: NA
abundance: NA
j_gene: TRBJ2-3

CDR3aa: CASSLEPNRPYEQYF
CDR3nt: TGTGCCAGCAGTTTGGAGCCAAACCGACCCTACGAGCAGTACTTC
v_gene: TRBV28
d_gene: NA
abundance: NA
j_gene: TRBJ2-7

CDR3aa: CAWSEGVNEQFF
CDR3nt: TGTGCCTGGAGTGAAGGGGTGAATGAGCAGTTCTTC
v_gene: TRBV30
d_gene: NA
abundance: NA
j_gene: TRBJ2-1

CDR3aa: CASSAGLAGGTGELFF
CDR3nt: TGTGCCAGCAGCGCCGGACTAGCGGGAGGGACCGGGGAGCTGTTTTTT
v_gene: TRBV7-8
d_gene: TRBD2
abundance: NA
j_gene: TRBJ2-2

CDR3aa: CAWSEQSYNEQFF
CDR3nt: TGTGCCTGGAGTGAGCAGTCCTACAATGAGCAGTTCTTC
v_gene: TRBV30
d_gene: NA
abundance: NA
j_gene: TRBJ2-1

CDR3aa: CASSLVAAGQGFAPLHF
CDR3nt: TGCGCCAGCAGCTTGGTGGCCGCTGGTCAGGGTTTCGCACCCCTCCACTTT
v_gene: TRBV5-1
d_gene: NA
abundance: NA
j_gene: TRBJ1-6